These 3 T cell receptor beta chains came from one sample sequenced in a study of T cells in Graves' hyperthyroidism and ophthalmopathy. TCR beta CDR3 sequences were amplified from RNA transcripts. During a first-round RT-PCR of the TCR CDR3, the HTBI primer set was used. TCRdb fed the multiplex PCR reads into MiXCR, producing one record per CDR3 protein. The sample includes 200,000 or so distinct CDR3 sequences, roughly a sixth of them seen just once. Sequenced sample: blood. These receptors all come from a woman between 45 and 65 years old with Graves' hyperthyroidism.

Ten or more counts support this clonotype. The chain links TRBV24-1 to TRBJ1-2; possible D gene TRBD1, 5 bases. Looked up from germline, CDR1 is KGHDR and CDR2 is SFDVKD. Trimming left V 5 bases short and J 1 base short, with 10 bases between. This CDR3 has 14 residues. CDR3 protein: CATSAAGSNYGYTF. CDR3 nucleotides: TGTGCCACCAGTGCAGCAGGGAGTAACTATGGCTACACCTTC.

This clonotype was recorded many times. The chain couples TRBV30 to TRBJ2-1; TRBD2 is a possible D gene (5 bases). Germline V gene lookup returns CDR1 GTSNPN and CDR2 SVGIG (reference sequence). The CDR3 is 14 amino acids. The germline V and J ends were trimmed by 4 bases and 3 bases, with 13 bases remaining between them. The CDR3 loop is CAWTTRRIYNEQFF. The CDR3, as DNA: TGTGCCTGGACAACTAGGCGGATCTACAATGAGCAGTTCTTC.

The chain recombines TRBV5-1 with TRBJ2-7, with TRBD1 matching 7 bases. Germline V gene sequence: CDR1 SGHRS, CDR2 YFSETQ. V gave up 4 bases and J gave up 3 bases; unmatched junction bases: 7. This CDR3 comprises 14 residues. DNA for the CDR3: TGCGCCAGCAGCCGGACAGGAGATTACTACGAGCAGTACTTC. Translation gives CASSRTGDYYEQYF. Looking up the rest from reference TRBV5-1 and TRBJ2-7 gives the full variable domain: KAGVTQTPRYLIKTRGQQVTLSCSPISGHRSVSWYQQTPGQGLQFLFEYFSETQRNKGNFPGRFSGRQFSNSRSEMNVSTLELGDSALYLCASSRTGDYYEQYFGPGTRLTVT.